The next 24 T cell receptor beta chains were all read from a single sample in a study of T cells in Graves' hyperthyroidism and ophthalmopathy. Regions amplified from RNA transcripts were the TCR beta CDR3 regions. First-round RT-PCR with HTBI primers amplified the TCR CDR3 region. One entry per CDR3 protein, called by TCRdb with MiXCR from the multiplex PCR reads. This table has a few hundred thousand distinct CDR3 sequences, roughly 46% appearing once. Sequencing was done on a sample of peripheral blood or thyroid tissue (not recorded which). These receptors were collected from a woman between 18 and 30 years old with Graves' hyperthyroidism.

The V call is TRBV24-1, the J call TRBJ2-3; TRBD2 matches 13 bases. The trim removed 3 bases at V and 5 bases at J, leaving 4 bases unmatched. The length of the CDR3 is 16 residues. Germline CDR1 is KGHDR and CDR2 is SFDVKD. The CDR3, as DNA: TGTGCCACCAGTGATCGGACTAGCGGGAGTAGAGATACGCAGTATTTT. It yields the protein CATSDRTSGSRDTQYF.

This chain links TRBV6-1 with TRBJ1-4; D uncertain. The CDR3 is 13 residues long. Trimming took off 6 bases at V and 0 bases at J, with 5 bases between the two ends. Germline V gives CDR1 MNHNS, CDR2 SASEGT. The CDR3 spells CASRITTNEKLFF. The CDR3 nucleotides are TGTGCCAGCAGGATTACAACTAATGAAAAACTGTTTTTT.

Many counts were recorded for this clonotype. The chain joins TRBV2 to TRBJ2-7; D is possibly TRBD1 or TRBD2 (5 bases each). The CDR3 totals 12 residues. V lost 6 bases, J lost 2 bases, and 8 bases lay in between. Germline CDR1 reads SNHLY; CDR2 reads FYNNEI. The CDR3 nucleotides are TGTGCCAGCAGCCGGGACCCCTACGAGCAGTACTTC. This translates into CASSRDPYEQYF.

The V gene is TRBV14, the J gene TRBJ1-2; TRBD1 might be the D (5 bases). Germline-derived CDR1 and CDR2 are SGHDN and FVKESK. V was cut by 2 bases and J by 0 bases, with 7 bases left in between. The CDR3 consists of 14 residues. CDR3 sequence (DNA): TGTGCCAGCAGCCAAACAGGTGCTAACTATGGCTACACCTTC. Its protein is CASSQTGANYGYTF.

A word on this clonotype: At one boundary the junction diverges from the germline segment, which might be a read error. The J gene is TRBJ2-6, the V gene TRBV19; TRBD1 might be the D (5 bases). The CDR3 length is 13 residues. Germline CDR1 LNHDA, CDR2 SQIVND (reference sequence). This CDR3 reads CASSISGANGLTF. In DNA form, the CDR3 reads TGTGCCAGTAGTATTTCTGGGGCCAACGGCCTGACTTTC.

Of note for this clonotype: A much larger clone lies a single base off, so this may be a read error. This chain's CDR3 is CASSRGQGGNEQYF. CDR3 DNA sequence: TGTGCCAGCAGCCGGGGACAGGGAGGGAACGAGCAGTACTTC. V and J are TRBV7-2 and TRBJ2-7; TRBD1 agrees at 9 bases. After removal of 5 bases from V and 5 bases from J, the junction contained 7 bases not matched to a gene. The germline gives CDR1 SGHTA, CDR2 FQGNSA. The CDR3 has 14 residues. Drawing the rest from reference TRBV7-2 and TRBJ2-7, the complete variable domain is GAGVSQSPSNKVTEKGKDVELRCDPISGHTALYWYRQSLGQGLEFLIYFQGNSAPDKSGLPSDRFSAERTGGSVSTLTIQRTQQEDSAVYLCASSRGQGGNEQYFGPGTRLTVT.

This clonotype was counted ten times or more. The chain employs TRBV2 and TRBJ2-5; no firm D call. V was trimmed by 6 bases and J by 1 base, leaving 15 bases between them. Germline values: CDR1 SNHLY, CDR2 FYNNEI. The CDR3 loop spans 15 amino acids. The CDR3 DNA sequence: TGTGCCAGCAGCCCTGGAGACGGAACCCAAGAGACCCAGTACTTC. It translates to CASSPGDGTQETQYF.

CDR3 coding DNA: TGCAGCGTTGAAATCACTACCCTGAGGGCCGACGGGGAGCTGTTTTTT. Translating it yields CSVEITTLRADGELFF. V is TRBV29-1 and J is TRBJ2-2; D is possibly TRBD2 (5 bases). V was trimmed by 2 bases and J by 7 bases, leaving 20 bases between them. Germline CDR1 reads SQVTM; CDR2 reads ANQGSEA. The CDR3 totals 16 residues.

V and J are TRBV7-9 and TRBJ2-3; 12 bases are shared with TRBD2. Trimming at V came to 4 bases and at J to 3 bases, leaving 8 bases not matched to a gene. The CDR3 runs to 17 residues. Germline V gene sequence: CDR1 SEHNR, CDR2 FQNEAQ (reference sequence). CDR3 DNA sequence: TGTGCCAGCAGCTCAGTAAAGACTAGCGGGAGTACAGATACGCAGTATTTT. Residues: CASSSVKTSGSTDTQYF.

This chain uses TRBV24-1 with TRBJ2-5; tentative D call: TRBD1 (7 bases). This CDR3 has 13 residues. Germline V lookup: CDR1 KGHDR, CDR2 SFDVKD. The CDR3 region has the DNA TGTGCTAGAGTGGAGGGGGCCCGGGAGACCCAGTACTTC. Translation gives CARVEGARETQYF.

The rearrangement uses TRBV4-1 and TRBJ1-5; no clear D. The V end lost 3 bases, the J end lost 6 bases, and 15 bases lay between the germline ends. CDR1 MGHRA and CDR2 YSYEKL come from the germline V gene. The CDR3 length is 15 residues. DNA of the CDR3: TGCGCCAGCAGCCAGGGCCTGGGGAGAGCTCAGCCCCAGCATTTT. It codes for CASSQGLGRAQPQHF.

There are many counts of this clonotype. The chain links TRBV29-1 to TRBJ1-2; no reliable D call. V was shortened by 0 bases and J by 7 bases, with 3 bases between the two germline ends. The CDR3 extends over 10 amino acids. CDR1 and CDR2 (germline): SQVTM, ANQGSEA. The CDR3 nucleotides read TGCAGCGTTGAAGATCTTGGCTACACCTTC. Protein: CSVEDLGYTF.

The chain carries TRBV9 and TRBJ2-7; TRBD2 might be the D (5 bases). This CDR3 contains 13 residues. The V end lost 3 bases, the J end lost 0 bases, and 7 bases lay between the germline ends. The germline gives CDR1 SGDLS, CDR2 YYNGEE. CDR3 sequence: CASSGRRSYEQYF. The CDR3 DNA follows: TGTGCCAGCAGCGGGAGGCGCTCCTACGAGCAGTACTTC.

This clonotype was detected a few times. J is TRBJ1-5 and V is TRBV12-3 or TRBV12-4, with unresolved D. Trimming took 5 bases from V and 1 from J, leaving 9 bases between them. This CDR3 region has 14 residues. CDR3 region: CASSPQDSNQPQHF. The CDR3 DNA reads as TGTGCCAGCAGTCCCCAGGACAGCAATCAGCCCCAGCATTTT.

As for this clonotype: This clone may be a read error of a much larger clone one base away. The chain couples TRBV10-3 to TRBJ1-6, with D possibly TRBD1 on 5 matching bases. Per the germline V gene, CDR1 is ENHRY and CDR2 is SYGVKD. The CDR3 has 16 residues. The CDR3 is CAVSHPLGGNNSPLHF. As DNA, the CDR3 is TGTGCCGTCAGCCACCCCCTGGGGGGAAATAATTCACCCCTCCACTTT.

This clonotype was detected a few times. The chain has TRBV2 and TRBJ1-2; TRBD1 agrees at 8 bases. The CDR3 length is 15 residues. The V and J ends lost 7 bases and 10 bases, in that order; junction bases with no gene match: 17. Germline CDR1 reads SNHLY; CDR2 reads FYNNEI. The CDR3 DNA is TGTGCCAGCACCAAAAACATCAGGGGGCGCGAGAACTACACCTTC. Protein sequence: CASTKNIRGRENYTF.

This clonotype was picked up many times. The chain couples TRBV25-1 to TRBJ1-1; D perhaps matches TRBD1 (6 bases). This CDR3 has 13 amino acids. V lost 2 bases and J 8 bases, leaving 12 bases between the germline ends. Germline V gene lookup returns CDR1 MGHDK and CDR2 SYGVNS. The CDR3 region is CASSEGGYPEAFF. The CDR3 DNA reads TGTGCCAGCAGTGAAGGGGGCTACCCAGAAGCTTTCTTT.

This clonotype was counted only a few times. The V and J genes are TRBV19 and TRBJ2-5; D is possibly TRBD1 (5 bases). Germline V gene sequence: CDR1 LNHDA, CDR2 SQIVND (reference sequence). The CDR3 runs 13 residues. V was pared by 3 bases and J by 3 bases, with 8 bases between. The CDR3 nucleotides read TGTGCCAGTAGTATGCTAGGGGAAGAGACCCAGTACTTC. Translation: CASSMLGEETQYF.

This chain connects TRBV2 to TRBJ1-5; weak D call: TRBD1 (5 bases). The CDR3 is made up of 12 amino acids. V dropped 7 bases and J dropped 6 bases, with 10 bases sitting between them. CDR1 and CDR2 (germline): SNHLY, FYNNEI. The CDR3 protein is CASMGTGQPQHF. CDR3 DNA sequence: TGTGCCAGCATGGGGACGGGTCAGCCCCAGCATTTT.

This clonotype was found a few times. V is TRBV29-1 and J is TRBJ1-1; no firm D call. Looked up from germline, CDR1 is SQVTM and CDR2 is ANQGSEA. CDR3 length: 13 residues. V gave up 4 bases and J gave up 0 bases, with 9 bases separating them. CDR3 bases: TGCAGCGTTGTTCCAGGATTGAACACTGAAGCTTTCTTT. Protein: CSVVPGLNTEAFF.

V gene TRBV7-9 combines with J gene TRBJ2-7, with 8 bases matching TRBD1. The ends lost 4 bases at V and 3 bases at J; junction bases unmatched: 5. This CDR3 comprises 14 residues. Germline loops: CDR1 SEHNR, CDR2 FQNEAQ (reference sequence). The CDR3 is CASSYGQGHYEQYF. The CDR3, as DNA: TGTGCCAGCAGCTATGGACAGGGTCACTACGAGCAGTACTTC.

This clonotype was recorded many times. CDR3: CAISESNLSRDGYTF. DNA for the CDR3: TGTGCCATCAGTGAGTCGAACTTATCAAGGGACGGCTACACCTTC. This sequence joins TRBV10-3 and TRBJ1-2; the D gene is possibly TRBD1 (5 bases). This CDR3 is built from 15 residues. Trimming stripped 0 bases from V and 8 bases from J, with 16 bases between. CDR1 ENHRY and CDR2 SYGVKD come from the germline V gene.

The V call is TRBV25-1, the J call TRBJ1-5; no clear D. Germline-derived CDR1 and CDR2 are MGHDK and SYGVNS. Trimming left V 0 bases short and J 11 bases short, with 14 bases between. This CDR3 comprises 14 residues. Here the CDR3 DNA reads TGTGCCAGCAGTGAATATGGGGAGAAGGAGACCCAGCATTTT. It translates to CASSEYGEKETQHF.

This clonotype showed up just a few times. CDR3 sequence (DNA): TGTGCCAGCAGTTTTGGCAGCGGGGGGACCCAGTACTTC. This encodes CASSFGSGGTQYF. This rearrangement joins TRBV12-3 or TRBV12-4 to TRBJ2-5; TRBD2 aligns across 8 bases. Unmatched junction bases numbered 4, after V lost 3 bases and J lost 7 bases. The CDR3 consists of 13 residues.